This record concerns one TCR beta chain sequence. The antigen remains undetermined. Deletions cut 3 bases from V and 0 bases from J, with 9 bases between. Germline V gene sequence: CDR1 MNHEY, CDR2 SMNVEV (reference sequence). This CDR3 is built from 16 residues. Data came from immunoSEQ multiplex PCR; TCRdb stores just in-frame clones and leaves some out. The sample lists a few hundred thousand clones; 87% were seen once. As for treatment: around 19 received Ad26.COV2.S at low or high dose, single or two shots; about 5 received placebo; per-sample allocation not given. Sampling happened 63 days after the first vaccine or placebo injection. This sample stems from a study of Ad26.COV2.S vaccination and SARS-CoV-2 variants. About the research overall: Dosing was one shot or two shots 56 days apart.

Study conclusions and caveats: TCR breadth and depth analyses may have underestimated total T cell responses. After vaccination, substantial breadth of spike-specific CD8+ and CD4+ responses was reported.

Here the sequenced sample was peripheral blood, taken in a trial of Ad26.COV2.S vaccine versus placebo. The chain employs TRBV27 and TRBJ2-6; possibly TRBD1 for D (5 bases). The receptor was derived from a person aged 18-65 years who received the Ad26.COV2.S COVID-19 vaccine or a placebo. The chain's CDR3 is CASSFTGSSGANVLTF. The CDR3 DNA follows: TGTGCCAGCAGTTTTACAGGAAGCTCTGGGGCCAACGTCCTGACTTTC.